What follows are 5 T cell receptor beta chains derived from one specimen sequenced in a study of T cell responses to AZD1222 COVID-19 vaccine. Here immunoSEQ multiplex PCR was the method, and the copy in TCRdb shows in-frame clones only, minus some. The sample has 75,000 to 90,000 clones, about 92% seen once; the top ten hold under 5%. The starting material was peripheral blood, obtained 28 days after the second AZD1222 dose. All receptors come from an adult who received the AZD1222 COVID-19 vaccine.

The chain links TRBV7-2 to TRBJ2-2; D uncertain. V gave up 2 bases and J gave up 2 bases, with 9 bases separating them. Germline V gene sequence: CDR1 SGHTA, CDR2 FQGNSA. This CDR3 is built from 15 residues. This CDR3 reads CASSLTTLNTGELFF. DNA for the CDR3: TGTGCCAGCAGCTTAACAACACTTAACACCGGGGAGCTGTTTTTT.

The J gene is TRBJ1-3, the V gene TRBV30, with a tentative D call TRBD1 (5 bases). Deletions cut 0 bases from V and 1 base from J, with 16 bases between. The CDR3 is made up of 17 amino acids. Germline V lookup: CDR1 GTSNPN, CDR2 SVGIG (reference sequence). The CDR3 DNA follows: TGTGCCTGGAGTGTTAGTTCCCTGCCAGGGTCTGGAAACACCATATATTTT. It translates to CAWSVSSLPGSGNTIYF.

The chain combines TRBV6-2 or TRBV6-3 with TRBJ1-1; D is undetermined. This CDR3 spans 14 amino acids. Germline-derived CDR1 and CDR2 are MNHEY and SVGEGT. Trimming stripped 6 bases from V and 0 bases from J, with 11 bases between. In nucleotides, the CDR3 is TGTGCCAGCAGCCCACGCCCGGTGAACACTGAAGCTTTCTTT. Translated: CASSPRPVNTEAFF.

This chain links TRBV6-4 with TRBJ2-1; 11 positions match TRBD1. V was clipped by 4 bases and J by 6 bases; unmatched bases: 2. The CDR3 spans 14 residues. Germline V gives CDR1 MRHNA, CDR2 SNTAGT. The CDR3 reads CASSVGTGGNEQFF. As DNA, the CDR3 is TGTGCCAGCAGTGTCGGGACAGGGGGCAATGAGCAGTTCTTC.

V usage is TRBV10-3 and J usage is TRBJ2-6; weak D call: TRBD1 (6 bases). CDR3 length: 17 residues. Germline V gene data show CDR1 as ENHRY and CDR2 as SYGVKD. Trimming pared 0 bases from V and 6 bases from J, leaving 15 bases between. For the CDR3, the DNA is TGTGCCATCAGTGAGTCGACAGGCCTCATTGAGGCCAACGTCCTGACTTTC. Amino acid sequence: CAISESTGLIEANVLTF.